These 6 T cell receptor beta chains share one sample of origin, sequenced in a study of Tregs in tolerant kidney transplant recipients. Related graft donors supplied nonmyeloablative bone marrow transplants, and mixed chimerism was transient. The assay was immunoSEQ multiplex PCR, and TCRdb's table has in-frame clones only and misses some. The sample consists of tens of thousands of clones, 93% of them appearing once. Sample: CD4+ T cells from blood (PBMCs), taken 12 months after the transplant. Receptor source: a human patient who received a combined kidney and bone marrow transplant. The T cells may come from the graft donor.

The V call is TRBV29-1, the J call TRBJ2-5, with 8 bases fitting TRBD1. The germline V gene encodes CDR1 SQVTM and CDR2 ANQGSEA. Trimming at V came to 3 bases and at J to 1 base, leaving 4 bases not matched to a gene. This CDR3 is built from 14 residues. Written as DNA, the CDR3 is TGCAGCGTTGAGGTCGACAGGGGCCAAGAGACCCAGTACTTC. Its translation: CSVEVDRGQETQYF.

The rearrangement links TRBV7-2 to TRBJ2-1, with 8 bases aligning to TRBD1. There are 18 residues in the CDR3. CDR1 is SGHTA and CDR2 is FQGNSA in the germline V gene. The trim removed 2 bases at V and 6 bases at J, leaving 15 bases unmatched. CDR3 in amino acids: CASSLFVGTGYGGNEQFF. As DNA, the CDR3 is TGTGCCAGCAGCTTATTCGTTGGGACAGGCTATGGGGGCAATGAGCAGTTCTTC.

The chain links TRBV19 to TRBJ1-3; D possibly corresponds to TRBD1 (6 bases). From germline, CDR1 is LNHDA and CDR2 SQIVND (reference sequence). V lost 4 bases and J 2 bases, leaving 18 bases between the germline ends. The CDR3 runs 17 residues. The CDR3 spells CASSTPPTGTAGNTIYF. The CDR3 DNA sequence: TGTGCCAGTAGTACTCCCCCGACAGGAACGGCTGGAAACACCATATATTTT.

V and J are TRBV4-2 and TRBJ1-2; D remains unclear. Trimming shortened V by 4 bases and J by 4 bases, and 13 bases separated the two germline ends. The CDR3 extends over 14 amino acids. From germline, CDR1 is LGHNA and CDR2 YNFKEQ. The CDR3 sequence: CASSLTGEGYGYTF. As DNA, the CDR3 is TGTGCCAGCAGCCTCACCGGTGAGGGCTATGGCTACACCTTC.

The chain employs TRBV18 and TRBJ1-1, with TRBD1 identical over 9 bases. CDR3 length: 15 residues. CDR1 is KGHSH and CDR2 is LQKENI in the germline V gene. Unmatched junction bases numbered 7, after V lost 3 bases and J lost 5 bases. CDR3 region: CASSPKQGARTEAFF. CDR3 bases: TGTGCCAGCTCACCTAAACAGGGGGCTAGGACTGAAGCTTTCTTT.

V is TRBV19 and J is TRBJ1-4, with 7 bases matching TRBD1. CDR3 length: 15 residues. V lost 4 bases, J lost 2 bases, and 4 bases stayed unmatched. Germline V gene sequence: CDR1 LNHDA, CDR2 SQIVND (reference sequence). The CDR3 DNA reads as TGTGCCAGTAGTAGAGACAGGGCCACTAATGAAAAACTGTTTTTT. Its translation is CASSRDRATNEKLFF.